The entry below describes one T cell receptor (beta chain). Antigen specificity is unknown. Peripheral blood was collected from the related graft donor on the marrow donation day. This sample was taken from a study of T cells after posttransplantation cyclophosphamide. Whole-study findings and limits: After PTCy, TRB diversity resembled that of CNI/methotrexate controls. TRB overlap between skin or GI tissue T cells and blood was limited.

Some clones are missing from TCRdb's copy, which holds only in-frame ones; the method was immunoSEQ multiplex PCR. There are 7,500 to 9,500 clones in the sample; roughly 89% occur only once, and less than 2% lies in the top ten. The CDR3 covers 16 residues. J was trimmed by 1 base and V by 1 base; bases with no gene match: 5. CDR1 is LNHDA, CDR2 SQIVND, per germline (reference sequence). The J gene is TRBJ2-3, the V gene TRBV19; 7 nucleotides line up with TRBD2. The sequence was obtained from an older woman in good health, CMV-negative, and a related stem cell transplant donor. Sequencing used memory CD4+ T cells sorted from PBMCs. This chain's CDR3 is CASSIGPGRGTDTQYF. CDR3 nucleotides: TGTGCCAGTAGTATAGGGCCAGGGAGGGGCACAGATACGCAGTATTTT.